The T cell receptor beta chain under discussion was sequenced for a study of cytomegalovirus exposure and HLA in healthy donors. Study-wide results and caveats: TRBV6-2, TRBV6-3 and some other V segments were unresolvable in 87-base-pair reads. According to a later analysis, donors in an Asian-associated ancestry cluster reportedly had fewer N-insertions than the 666-donor mean. CMV serostatus alone was available as immune exposure information.

The J segment lost 4 bases and the V segment lost 6 bases, leaving 8 bases of the junction unmatched. The CDR3 is made up of 15 amino acids. Germline values: CDR1 MGHRA, CDR2 YSYEKL. 60 Vbeta and 13 Jbeta primers were used in PCR. Data came from immunoSEQ multiplex PCR; TCRdb stores just in-frame clones and leaves some out. Seen here are 150,000 to 200,000 clones, about 72% observed once, and the top ten hold over 1.2%. A word on this clone: What it recognizes is unknown.

The sequenced material came from PBMCs. The clonotype originates from a girl aged 10-17 years in good health and CMV-seronegative. The J gene is TRBJ2-2, the V gene TRBV4-1; 7 nucleotides match TRBD1. This CDR3 is CASRRLHRGTGELFF. In nucleotides, the CDR3 is TGCGCCAGCAGGCGTCTACACAGGGGCACCGGGGAGCTGTTTTTT.